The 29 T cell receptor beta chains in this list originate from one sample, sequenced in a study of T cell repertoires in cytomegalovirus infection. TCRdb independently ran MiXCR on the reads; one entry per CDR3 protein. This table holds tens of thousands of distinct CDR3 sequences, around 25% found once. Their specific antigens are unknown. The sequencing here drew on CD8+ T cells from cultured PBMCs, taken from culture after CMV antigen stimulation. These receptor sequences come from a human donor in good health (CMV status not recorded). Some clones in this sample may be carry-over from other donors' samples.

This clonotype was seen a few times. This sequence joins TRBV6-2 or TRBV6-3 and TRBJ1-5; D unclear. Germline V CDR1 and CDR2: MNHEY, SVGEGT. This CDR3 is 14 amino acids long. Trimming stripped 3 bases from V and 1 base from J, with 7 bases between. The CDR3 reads CASSYRESNQPQHF. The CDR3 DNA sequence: TGTGCCAGCAGTTATAGGGAGAGCAATCAGCCCCAGCATTTT.

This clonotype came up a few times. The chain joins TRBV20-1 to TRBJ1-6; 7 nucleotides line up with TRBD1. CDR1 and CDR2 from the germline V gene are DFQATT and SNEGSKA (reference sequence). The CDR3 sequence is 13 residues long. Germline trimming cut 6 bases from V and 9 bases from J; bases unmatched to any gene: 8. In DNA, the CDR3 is TGCAGTGCCCGCGACAGGGATTCTTCACCCCTCCACTTT. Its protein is CSARDRDSSPLHF.

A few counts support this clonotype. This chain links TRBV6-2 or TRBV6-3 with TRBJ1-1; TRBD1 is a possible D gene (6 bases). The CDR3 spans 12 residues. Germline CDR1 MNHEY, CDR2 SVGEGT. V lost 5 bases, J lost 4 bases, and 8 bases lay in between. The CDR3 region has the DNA TGTGCCAGCAGTCAGGGGTCCACTGAAGCTTTCTTT. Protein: CASSQGSTEAFF.

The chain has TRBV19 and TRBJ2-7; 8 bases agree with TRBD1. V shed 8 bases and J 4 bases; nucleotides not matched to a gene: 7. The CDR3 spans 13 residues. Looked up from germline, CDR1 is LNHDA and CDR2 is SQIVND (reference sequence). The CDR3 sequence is CASREQGAYEQYF. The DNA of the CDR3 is TGTGCCAGTCGGGAGCAGGGGGCTTACGAGCAGTACTTC.

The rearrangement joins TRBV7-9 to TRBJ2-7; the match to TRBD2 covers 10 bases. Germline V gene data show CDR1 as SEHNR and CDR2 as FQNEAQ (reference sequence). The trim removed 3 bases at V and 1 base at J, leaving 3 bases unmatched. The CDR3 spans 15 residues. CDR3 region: CASSLETSGSYEQYF. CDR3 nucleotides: TGTGCCAGCAGCTTGGAGACTAGCGGGTCCTACGAGCAGTACTTC.

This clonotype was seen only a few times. This CDR3 reads CASSYKSGSGTEAFF. For the CDR3, the DNA is TGTGCCAGCAGTTACAAATCCGGGAGTGGAACTGAAGCTTTCTTT. V and J are TRBV12-3 or TRBV12-4 and TRBJ1-1; D call uncertain. Between the trimmed V and J ends, which lost 4 bases and 5 bases, there was a span of 17 bases. The CDR3 runs 15 residues.

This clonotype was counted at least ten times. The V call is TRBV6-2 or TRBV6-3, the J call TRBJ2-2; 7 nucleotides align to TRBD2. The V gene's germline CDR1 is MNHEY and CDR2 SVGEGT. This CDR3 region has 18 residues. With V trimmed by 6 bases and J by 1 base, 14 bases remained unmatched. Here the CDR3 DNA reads TGTGCCAGCAGGAAAAACGGCGGGAGATTGGAGAACACCGGGGAGCTGTTTTTT. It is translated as CASRKNGGRLENTGELFF.

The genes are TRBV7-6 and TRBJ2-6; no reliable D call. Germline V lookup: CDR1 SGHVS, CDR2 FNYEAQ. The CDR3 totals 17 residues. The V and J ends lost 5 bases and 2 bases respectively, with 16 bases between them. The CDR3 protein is CASSPGRPGPGANVLTF. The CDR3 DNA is TGTGCCAGCAGCCCGGGCCGGCCGGGCCCTGGGGCCAACGTCCTGACTTTC. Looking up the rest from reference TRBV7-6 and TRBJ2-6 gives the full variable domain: GAGVSQSPRYKVTKRGQDVALRCDPISGHVSLYWYRQALGQGPEFLTYFNYEAQQDKSGLPNDRFSAERPEGSISTLTIQRTEQRDSAMYRCASSPGRPGPGANVLTFGAGSRLTVL.

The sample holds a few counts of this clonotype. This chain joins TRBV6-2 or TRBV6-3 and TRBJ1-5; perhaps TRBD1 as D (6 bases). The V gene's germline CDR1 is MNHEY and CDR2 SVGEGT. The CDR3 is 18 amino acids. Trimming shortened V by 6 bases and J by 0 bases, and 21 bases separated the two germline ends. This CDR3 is CASRKGHSREYSNQPQHF. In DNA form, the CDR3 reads TGTGCCAGCAGAAAGGGACACTCCCGGGAGTATAGCAATCAGCCCCAGCATTTT.

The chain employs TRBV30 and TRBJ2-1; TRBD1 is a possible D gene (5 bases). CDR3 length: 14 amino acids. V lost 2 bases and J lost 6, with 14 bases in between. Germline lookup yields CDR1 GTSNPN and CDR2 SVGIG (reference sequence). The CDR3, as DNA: TGTGCCTGGAGTTCAGGAGTGGGGCTCAATGAGCAGTTCTTC. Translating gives CAWSSGVGLNEQFF.

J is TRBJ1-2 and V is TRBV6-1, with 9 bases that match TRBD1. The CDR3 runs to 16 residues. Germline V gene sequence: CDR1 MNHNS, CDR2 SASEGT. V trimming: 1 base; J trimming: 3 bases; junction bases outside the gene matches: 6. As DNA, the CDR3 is TGTGCCAGCAGTGAAGTGGGGACAGGGTGGGACTATGGCTACACCTTC. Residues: CASSEVGTGWDYGYTF.

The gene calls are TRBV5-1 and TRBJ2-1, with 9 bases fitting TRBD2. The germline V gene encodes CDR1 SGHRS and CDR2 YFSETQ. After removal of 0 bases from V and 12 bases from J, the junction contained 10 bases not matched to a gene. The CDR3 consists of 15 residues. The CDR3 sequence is CASSLEWASGMGQFF. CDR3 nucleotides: TGCGCCAGCAGCTTGGAATGGGCTAGCGGGATGGGGCAGTTCTTC.

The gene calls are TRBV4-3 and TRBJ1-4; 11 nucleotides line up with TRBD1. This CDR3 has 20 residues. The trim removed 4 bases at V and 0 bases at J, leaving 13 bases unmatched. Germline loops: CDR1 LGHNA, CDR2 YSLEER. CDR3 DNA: TGCGCCAGCAGCCGCTTGCTTCCGGGACAGGGGGTTACAACTAATGAAAAACTGTTTTTT. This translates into CASSRLLPGQGVTTNEKLFF.

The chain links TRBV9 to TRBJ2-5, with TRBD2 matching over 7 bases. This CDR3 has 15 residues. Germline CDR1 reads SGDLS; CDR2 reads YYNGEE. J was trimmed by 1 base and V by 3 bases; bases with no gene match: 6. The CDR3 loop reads CASSGSGAVQETQYF. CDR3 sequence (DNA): TGTGCCAGCAGCGGGAGCGGGGCTGTCCAAGAGACCCAGTACTTC.

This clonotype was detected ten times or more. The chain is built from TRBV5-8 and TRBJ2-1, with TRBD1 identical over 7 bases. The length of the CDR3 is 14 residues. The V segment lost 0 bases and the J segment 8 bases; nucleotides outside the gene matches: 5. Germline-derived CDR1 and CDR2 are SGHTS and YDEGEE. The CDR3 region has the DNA TGTGCCAGCAGCTTGGGACAGGGAAGCGATGAGCAGTTCTTC. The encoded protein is CASSLGQGSDEQFF.

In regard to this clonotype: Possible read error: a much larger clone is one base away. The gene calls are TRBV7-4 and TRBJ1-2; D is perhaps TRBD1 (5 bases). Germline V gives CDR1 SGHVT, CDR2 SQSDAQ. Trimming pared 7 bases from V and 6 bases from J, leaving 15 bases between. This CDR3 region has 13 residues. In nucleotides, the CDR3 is TGTGCCAGCACCCTGGGGGGGAACCATGGCTACACCTTC. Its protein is CASTLGGNHGYTF.

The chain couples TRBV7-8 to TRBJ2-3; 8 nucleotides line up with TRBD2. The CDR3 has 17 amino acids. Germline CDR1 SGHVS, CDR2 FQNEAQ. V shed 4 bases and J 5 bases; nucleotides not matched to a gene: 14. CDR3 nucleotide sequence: TGTGCCAGCAGCTACGCCGGGGGGGGGGCCTACGGAGATACGCAGTATTTT. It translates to CASSYAGGGAYGDTQYF. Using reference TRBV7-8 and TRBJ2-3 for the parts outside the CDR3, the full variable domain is GAGVSQSPRYKVAKRGQDVALRCDPISGHVSLFWYQQALGQGPEFLTYFQNEAQLDKSGLPSDRFFAERPEGSVSTLKIQRTQQEDSAVYLCASSYAGGGAYGDTQYFGPGTRLTVL.

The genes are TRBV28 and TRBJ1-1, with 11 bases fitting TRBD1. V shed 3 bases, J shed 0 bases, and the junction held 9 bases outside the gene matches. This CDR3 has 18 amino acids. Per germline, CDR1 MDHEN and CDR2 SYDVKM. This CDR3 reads CASSFLPGQGGMNTEAFF. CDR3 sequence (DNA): TGTGCCAGCAGTTTTTTACCGGGACAGGGGGGGATGAACACTGAAGCTTTCTTT.

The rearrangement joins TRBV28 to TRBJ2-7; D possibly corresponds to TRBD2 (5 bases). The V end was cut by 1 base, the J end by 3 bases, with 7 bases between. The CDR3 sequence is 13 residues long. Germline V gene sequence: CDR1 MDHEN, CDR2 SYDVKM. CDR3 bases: TGTGCCAGCAGTTTATCCGGGAACTACGAGCAGTACTTC. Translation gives CASSLSGNYEQYF.

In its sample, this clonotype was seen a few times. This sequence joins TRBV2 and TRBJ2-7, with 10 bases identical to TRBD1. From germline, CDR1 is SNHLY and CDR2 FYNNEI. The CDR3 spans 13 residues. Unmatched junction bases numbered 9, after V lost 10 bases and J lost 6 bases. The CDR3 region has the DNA TGTGCCACCCCGGGACAGGGGACTTCCGAGCAGTACTTC. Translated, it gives CATPGQGTSEQYF.

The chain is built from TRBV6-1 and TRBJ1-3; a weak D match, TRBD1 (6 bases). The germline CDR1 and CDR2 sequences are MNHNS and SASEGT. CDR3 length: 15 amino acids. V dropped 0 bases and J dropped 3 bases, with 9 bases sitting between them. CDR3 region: CASSEAGQNGNTIYF. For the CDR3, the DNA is TGTGCCAGCAGTGAAGCAGGACAGAATGGAAACACCATATATTTT.

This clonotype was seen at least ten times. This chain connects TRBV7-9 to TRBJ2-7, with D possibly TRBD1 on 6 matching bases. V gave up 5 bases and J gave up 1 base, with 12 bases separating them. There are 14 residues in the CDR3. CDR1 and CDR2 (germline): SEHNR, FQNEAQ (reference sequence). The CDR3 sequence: CASSPSGTSYEQYF. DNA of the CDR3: TGTGCCAGCAGCCCATCCGGGACATCCTACGAGCAGTACTTC.

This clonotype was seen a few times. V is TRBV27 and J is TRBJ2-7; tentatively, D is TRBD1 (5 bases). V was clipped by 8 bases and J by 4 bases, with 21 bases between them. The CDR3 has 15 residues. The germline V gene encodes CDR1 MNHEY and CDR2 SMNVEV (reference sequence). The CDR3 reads CASQLLAGLGYEQYF. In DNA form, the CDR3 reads TGTGCCAGCCAGTTATTGGCAGGGTTAGGTTACGAGCAGTACTTC.

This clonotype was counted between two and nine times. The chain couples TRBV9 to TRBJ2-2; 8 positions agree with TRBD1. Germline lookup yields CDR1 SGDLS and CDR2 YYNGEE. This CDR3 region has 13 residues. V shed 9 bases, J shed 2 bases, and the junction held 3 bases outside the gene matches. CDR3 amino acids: CATTGGNTGELFF. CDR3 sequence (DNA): TGTGCCACCACAGGGGGAAACACCGGGGAGCTGTTTTTT.

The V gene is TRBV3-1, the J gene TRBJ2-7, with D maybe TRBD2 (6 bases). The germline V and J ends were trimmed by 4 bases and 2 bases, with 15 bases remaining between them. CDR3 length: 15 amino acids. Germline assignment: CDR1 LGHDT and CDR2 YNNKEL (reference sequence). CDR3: CASSPFRGTTYEQYF. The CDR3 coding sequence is TGTGCCAGCAGCCCGTTTCGGGGGACCACCTACGAGCAGTACTTC.

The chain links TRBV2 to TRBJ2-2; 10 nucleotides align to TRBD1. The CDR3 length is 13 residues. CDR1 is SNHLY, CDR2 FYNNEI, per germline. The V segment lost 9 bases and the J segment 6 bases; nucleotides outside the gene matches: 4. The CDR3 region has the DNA TGTGCCAGGACAGGGGGCATCGCCGGGGAGCTGTTTTTT. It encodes CARTGGIAGELFF. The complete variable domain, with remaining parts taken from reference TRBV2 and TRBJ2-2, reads EPEVTQTPSHQVTQMGQEVILRCVPISNHLYFYWYRQILGQKVEFLVSFYNNEISEKSEIFDDQFSVERPDGSNFTLKIRSTKLEDSAMYFCARTGGIAGELFFGEGSRLTVL.

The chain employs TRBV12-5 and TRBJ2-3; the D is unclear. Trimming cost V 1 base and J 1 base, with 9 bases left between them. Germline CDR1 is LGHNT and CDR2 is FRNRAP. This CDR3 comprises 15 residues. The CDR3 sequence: CASGLASGRTDTQYF. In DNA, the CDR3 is TGTGCTAGTGGTTTGGCCTCCGGACGCACAGATACGCAGTATTTT.

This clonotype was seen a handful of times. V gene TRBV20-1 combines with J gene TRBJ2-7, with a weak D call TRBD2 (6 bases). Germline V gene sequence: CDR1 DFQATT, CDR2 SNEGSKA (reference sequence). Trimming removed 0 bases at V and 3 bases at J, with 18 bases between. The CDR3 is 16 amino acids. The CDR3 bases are TGCAGTGCTAGAGATTGGACGGAGGGACGGGGCTACGAGCAGTACTTC. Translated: CSARDWTEGRGYEQYF.

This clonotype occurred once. Here the CDR3 reads CAKGGVPGTSGYNEQFF. CDR3 in DNA: TGTGCAAAGGGCGGGGTGCCCGGGACTAGCGGATACAATGAGCAGTTCTTC. The gene calls are TRBV30 and TRBJ2-1; 11 nucleotides line up with TRBD2. Germline V gene sequence: CDR1 GTSNPN, CDR2 SVGIG (reference sequence). CDR3 length equals 17 residues.